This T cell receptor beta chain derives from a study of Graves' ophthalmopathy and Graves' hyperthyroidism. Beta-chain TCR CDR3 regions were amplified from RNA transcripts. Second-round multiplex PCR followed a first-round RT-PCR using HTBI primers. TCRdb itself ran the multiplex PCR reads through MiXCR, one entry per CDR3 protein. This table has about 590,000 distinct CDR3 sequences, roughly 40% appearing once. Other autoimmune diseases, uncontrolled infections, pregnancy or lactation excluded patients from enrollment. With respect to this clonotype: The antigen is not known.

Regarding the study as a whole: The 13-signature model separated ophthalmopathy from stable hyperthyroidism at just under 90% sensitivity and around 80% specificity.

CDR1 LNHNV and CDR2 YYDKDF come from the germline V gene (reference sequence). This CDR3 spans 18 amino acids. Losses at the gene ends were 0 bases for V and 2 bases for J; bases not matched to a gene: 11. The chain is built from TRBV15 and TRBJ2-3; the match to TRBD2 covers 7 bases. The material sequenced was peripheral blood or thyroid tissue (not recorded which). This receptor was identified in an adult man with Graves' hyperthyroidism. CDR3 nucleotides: TGTGCCACCAGCAGAGATGGCGCCGCGGCGGGAGCCACAGATACGCAGTATTTT. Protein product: CATSRDGAAAGATDTQYF.